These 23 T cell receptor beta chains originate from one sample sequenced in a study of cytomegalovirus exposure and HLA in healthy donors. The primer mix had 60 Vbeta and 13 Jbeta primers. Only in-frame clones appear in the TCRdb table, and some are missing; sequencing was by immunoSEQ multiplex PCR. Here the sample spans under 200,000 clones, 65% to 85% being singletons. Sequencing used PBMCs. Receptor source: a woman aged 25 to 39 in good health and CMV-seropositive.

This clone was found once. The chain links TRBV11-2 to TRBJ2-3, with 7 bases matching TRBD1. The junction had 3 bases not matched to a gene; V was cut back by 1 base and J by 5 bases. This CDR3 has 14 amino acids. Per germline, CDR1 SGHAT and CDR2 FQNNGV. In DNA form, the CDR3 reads TGTGCCAGCAGCTTAGCCGGACAGGTAGATACGCAGTATTTT. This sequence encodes CASSLAGQVDTQYF.

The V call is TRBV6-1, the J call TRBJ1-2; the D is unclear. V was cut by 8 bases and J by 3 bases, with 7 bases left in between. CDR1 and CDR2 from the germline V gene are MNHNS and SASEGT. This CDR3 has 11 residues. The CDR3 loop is CASELYYGYTF. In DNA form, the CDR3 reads TGTGCCAGCGAGCTGTACTATGGCTACACCTTC.

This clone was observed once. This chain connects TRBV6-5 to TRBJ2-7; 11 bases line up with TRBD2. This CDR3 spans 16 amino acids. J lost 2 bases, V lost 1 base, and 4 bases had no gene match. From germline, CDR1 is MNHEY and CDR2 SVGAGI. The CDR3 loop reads CASSYLTSGGPYEQYF. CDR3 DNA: TGTGCCAGCAGTTACTTAACTAGCGGGGGCCCCTACGAGCAGTACTTC.

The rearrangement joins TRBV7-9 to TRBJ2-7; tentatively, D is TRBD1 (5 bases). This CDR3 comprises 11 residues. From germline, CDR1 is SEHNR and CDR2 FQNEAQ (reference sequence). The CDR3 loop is CSFLWGHEQYF. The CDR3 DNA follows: TGTTCCTTCCTCTGGGGCCACGAGCAGTACTTC. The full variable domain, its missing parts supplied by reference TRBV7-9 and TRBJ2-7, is DTGVSQNPRHKITKRGQNVTFRCDPISEHNRLYWYRQTLGQGPEFLTYFQNEAQLEKSRLLSDRFSAERPKGSFSTLEIQRTEQGDSAMYLCSFLWGHEQYFGPGTRLTVT.

CDR3 sequence reads: CASSLTGSYEQYF. The DNA of the CDR3 is TGTGCCAGCAGCTTGACCGGGAGCTACGAGCAGTACTTC. This rearrangement joins TRBV5-4 to TRBJ2-7; D might be TRBD2 (6 bases). The ends were cut back, 1 base at V and 3 bases at J, with 8 bases in the middle. Germline V gene sequence: CDR1 SGHNT, CDR2 YYREEE (reference sequence). The CDR3 spans 13 residues.

The CDR3 DNA reads TGTGCCAGTAGTAGGCTGAACACTGAAGCTTTCTTT. Translated, it gives CASSRLNTEAFF. The gene calls are TRBV19 and TRBJ1-1, with no clear D. Trimming removed 4 bases from V and 0 bases from J, with 3 bases in between. CDR1 is LNHDA and CDR2 is SQIVND in the germline V gene (reference sequence). This CDR3 contains 12 residues.

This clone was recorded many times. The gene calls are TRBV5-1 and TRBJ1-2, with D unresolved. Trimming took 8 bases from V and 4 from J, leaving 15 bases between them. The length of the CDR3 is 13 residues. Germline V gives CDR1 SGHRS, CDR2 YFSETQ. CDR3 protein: CARRTQDLYGYTF. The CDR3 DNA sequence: TGCGCCAGAAGAACTCAGGATCTCTATGGCTACACCTTC. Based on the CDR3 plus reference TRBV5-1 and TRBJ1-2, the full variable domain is KAGVTQTPRYLIKTRGQQVTLSCSPISGHRSVSWYQQTPGQGLQFLFEYFSETQRNKGNFPGRFSGRQFSNSRSEMNVSTLELGDSALYLCARRTQDLYGYTFGSGTRLTVV.

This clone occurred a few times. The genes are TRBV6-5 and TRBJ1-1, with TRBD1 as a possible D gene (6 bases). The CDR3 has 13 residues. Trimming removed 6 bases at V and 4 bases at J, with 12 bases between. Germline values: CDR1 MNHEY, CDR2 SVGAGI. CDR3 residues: CASRGGRVTEAFF. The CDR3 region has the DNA TGTGCCAGCAGAGGGGGAAGGGTCACTGAAGCTTTCTTT.

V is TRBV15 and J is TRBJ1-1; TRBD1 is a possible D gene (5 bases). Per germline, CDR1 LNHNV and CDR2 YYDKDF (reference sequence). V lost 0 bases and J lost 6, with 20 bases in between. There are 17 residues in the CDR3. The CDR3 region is CATSRDPGGGGGPEAFF. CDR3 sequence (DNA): TGTGCCACCAGCAGAGATCCGGGCGGGGGGGGAGGTCCTGAAGCTTTCTTT.

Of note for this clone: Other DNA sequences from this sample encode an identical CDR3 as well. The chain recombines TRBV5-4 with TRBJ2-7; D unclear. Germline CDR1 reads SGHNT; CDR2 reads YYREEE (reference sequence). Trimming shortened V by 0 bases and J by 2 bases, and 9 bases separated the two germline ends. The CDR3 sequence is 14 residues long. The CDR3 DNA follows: TGTGCCAGCAGCTTGGCCGGCGGTACCTACGAGCAGTACTTC. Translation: CASSLAGGTYEQYF.

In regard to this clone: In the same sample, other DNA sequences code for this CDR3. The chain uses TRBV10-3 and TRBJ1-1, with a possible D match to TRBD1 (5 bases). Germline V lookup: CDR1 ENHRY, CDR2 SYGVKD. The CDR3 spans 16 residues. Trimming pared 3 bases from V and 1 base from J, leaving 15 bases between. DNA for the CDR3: TGTGCCATCAGTGATGCAGGGCGAAGGGGGAACACTGAAGCTTTCTTT. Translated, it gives CAISDAGRRGNTEAFF.

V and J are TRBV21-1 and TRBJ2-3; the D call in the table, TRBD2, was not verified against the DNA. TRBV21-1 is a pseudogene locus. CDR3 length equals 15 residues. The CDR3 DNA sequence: TGTGCCAGCTTTACGCCGGGGATCGGCGCAGATACGCAGTATTTT. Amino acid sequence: CASFTPGIGADTQYF.

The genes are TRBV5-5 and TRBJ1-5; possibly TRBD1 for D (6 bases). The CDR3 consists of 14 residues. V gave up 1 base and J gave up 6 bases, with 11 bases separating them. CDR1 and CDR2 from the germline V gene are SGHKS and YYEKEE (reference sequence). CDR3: CASSLSQGSQPQHF. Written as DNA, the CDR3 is TGTGCCAGCAGCTTGTCACAGGGAAGTCAGCCCCAGCATTTT.

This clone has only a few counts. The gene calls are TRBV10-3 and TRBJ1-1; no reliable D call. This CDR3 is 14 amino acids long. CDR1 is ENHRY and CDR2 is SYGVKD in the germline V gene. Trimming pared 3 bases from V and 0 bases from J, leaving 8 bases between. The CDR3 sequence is CAISDFPMNTEAFF. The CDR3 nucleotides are TGTGCCATCAGTGATTTCCCCATGAACACTGAAGCTTTCTTT.

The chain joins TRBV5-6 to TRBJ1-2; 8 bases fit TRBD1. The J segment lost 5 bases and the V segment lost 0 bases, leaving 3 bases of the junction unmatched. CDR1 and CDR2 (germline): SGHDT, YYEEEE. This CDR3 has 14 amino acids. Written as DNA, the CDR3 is TGTGCCAGCAGCTTGGCAGGGGGCCCATATGGCTACACCTTC. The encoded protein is CASSLAGGPYGYTF. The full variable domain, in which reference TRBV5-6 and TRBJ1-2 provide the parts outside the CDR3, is DAGVTQSPTHLIKTRGQQVTLRCSPKSGHDTVSWYQQALGQGPQFIFQYYEEEERQRGNFPDRFSGHQFPNYSSELNVNALLLGDSALYLCASSLAGGPYGYTFGSGTRLTVV.

The CDR3 DNA reads TGTGCCAGCAGTTTTCCTAGAGACAATGAGCAGTTCTTC. Translating gives CASSFPRDNEQFF. This chain uses TRBV6-5 with TRBJ2-1; unclear D gene. The V and J ends lost 4 bases and 5 bases respectively, with 9 bases between them. Per the germline V gene, CDR1 is MNHEY and CDR2 is SVGAGI. The CDR3 spans 13 residues.

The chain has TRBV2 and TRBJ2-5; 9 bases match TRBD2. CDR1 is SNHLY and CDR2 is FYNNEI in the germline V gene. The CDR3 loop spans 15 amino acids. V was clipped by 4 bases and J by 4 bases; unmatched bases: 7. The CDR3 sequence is CASSVESSGTETQYF. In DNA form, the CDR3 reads TGTGCCAGCAGTGTGGAGTCTAGCGGGACAGAGACCCAGTACTTC.

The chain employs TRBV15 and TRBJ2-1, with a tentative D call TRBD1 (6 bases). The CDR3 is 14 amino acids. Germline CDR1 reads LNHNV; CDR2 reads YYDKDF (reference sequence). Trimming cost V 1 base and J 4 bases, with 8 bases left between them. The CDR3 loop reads CATSRVGGYNEQFF. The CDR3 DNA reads TGTGCCACCAGCAGAGTAGGGGGATACAATGAGCAGTTCTTC.

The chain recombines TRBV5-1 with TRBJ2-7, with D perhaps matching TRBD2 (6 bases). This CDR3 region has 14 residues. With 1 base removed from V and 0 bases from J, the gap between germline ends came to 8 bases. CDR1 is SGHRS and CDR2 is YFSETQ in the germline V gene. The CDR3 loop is CASSLTAGSYEQYF. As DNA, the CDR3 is TGCGCCAGCAGCTTGACAGCGGGCTCCTACGAGCAGTACTTC.

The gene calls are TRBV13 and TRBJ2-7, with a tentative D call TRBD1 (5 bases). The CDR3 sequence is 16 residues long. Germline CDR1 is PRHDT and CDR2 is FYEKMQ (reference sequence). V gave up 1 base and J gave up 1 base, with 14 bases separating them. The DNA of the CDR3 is TGTGCCAGCAGCTTAGTAGAGCAGGGAAAGTCCTACGAGCAGTACTTC. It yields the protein CASSLVEQGKSYEQYF.

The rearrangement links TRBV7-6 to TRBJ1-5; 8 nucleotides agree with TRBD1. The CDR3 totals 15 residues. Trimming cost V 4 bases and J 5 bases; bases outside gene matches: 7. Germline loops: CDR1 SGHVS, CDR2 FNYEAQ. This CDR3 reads CASSYGTGAYQPQHF. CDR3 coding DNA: TGTGCCAGCAGCTACGGGACAGGAGCGTATCAGCCCCAGCATTTT.

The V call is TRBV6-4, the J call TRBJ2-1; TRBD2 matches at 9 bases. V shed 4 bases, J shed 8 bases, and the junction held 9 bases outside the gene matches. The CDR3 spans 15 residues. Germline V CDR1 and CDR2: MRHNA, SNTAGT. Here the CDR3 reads CASSVSGVAGDEQFF. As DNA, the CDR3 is TGTGCCAGCAGTGTGTCCGGGGTAGCGGGGGATGAGCAGTTCTTC.

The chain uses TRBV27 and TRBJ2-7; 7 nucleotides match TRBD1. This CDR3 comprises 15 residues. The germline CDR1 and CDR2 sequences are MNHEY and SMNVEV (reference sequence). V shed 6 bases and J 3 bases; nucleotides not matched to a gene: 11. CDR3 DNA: TGTGCCAGCAGACCTTCGACAGGGATACTCTACGAGCAGTACTTC. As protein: CASRPSTGILYEQYF.